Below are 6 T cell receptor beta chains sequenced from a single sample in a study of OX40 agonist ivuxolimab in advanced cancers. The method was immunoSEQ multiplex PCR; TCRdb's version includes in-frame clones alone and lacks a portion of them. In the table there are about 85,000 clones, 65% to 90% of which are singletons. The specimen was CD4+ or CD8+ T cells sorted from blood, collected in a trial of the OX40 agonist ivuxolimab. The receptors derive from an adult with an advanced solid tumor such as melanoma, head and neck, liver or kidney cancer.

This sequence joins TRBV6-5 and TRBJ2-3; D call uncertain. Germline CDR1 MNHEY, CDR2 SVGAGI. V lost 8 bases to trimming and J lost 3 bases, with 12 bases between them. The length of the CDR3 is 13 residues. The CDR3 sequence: CASRTPGTDTQYF. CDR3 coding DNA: TGTGCCAGCCGAACACCCGGGACAGATACGCAGTATTTT.

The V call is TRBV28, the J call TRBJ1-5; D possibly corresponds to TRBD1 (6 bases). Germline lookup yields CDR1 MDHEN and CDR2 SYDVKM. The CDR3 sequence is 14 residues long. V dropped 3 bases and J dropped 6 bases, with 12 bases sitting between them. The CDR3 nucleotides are TGTGCCAGCAGTTTCGGGGGCCAGGGTCAGCCCCAGCATTTT. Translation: CASSFGGQGQPQHF.

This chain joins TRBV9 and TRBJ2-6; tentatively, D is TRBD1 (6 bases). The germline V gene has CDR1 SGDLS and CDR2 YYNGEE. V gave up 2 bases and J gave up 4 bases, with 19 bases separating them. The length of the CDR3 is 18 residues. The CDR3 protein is CASSVDRNRAAGANVLTF. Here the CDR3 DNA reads TGTGCCAGCAGCGTGGATAGGAACAGGGCAGCCGGGGCCAACGTCCTGACTTTC.

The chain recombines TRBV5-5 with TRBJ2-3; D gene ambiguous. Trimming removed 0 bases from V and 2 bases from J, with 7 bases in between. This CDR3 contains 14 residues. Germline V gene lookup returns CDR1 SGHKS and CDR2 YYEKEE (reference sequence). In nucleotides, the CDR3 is TGTGCCAGCAGCTTGGACACTTTCACAGATACGCAGTATTTT. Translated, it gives CASSLDTFTDTQYF.

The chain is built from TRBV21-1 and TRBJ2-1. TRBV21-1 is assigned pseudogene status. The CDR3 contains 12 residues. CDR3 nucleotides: TGTGCCAGCCCCCACCCCTACAATGAGCAGTTCTTC. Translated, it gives CASPHPYNEQFF.

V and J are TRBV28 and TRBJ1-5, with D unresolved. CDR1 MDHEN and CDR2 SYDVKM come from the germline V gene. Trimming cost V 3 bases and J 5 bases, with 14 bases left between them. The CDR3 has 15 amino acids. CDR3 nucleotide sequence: TGTGCCAGCAGTTTGGCGGGCCAGAGGGATCAGCCCCAGCATTTT. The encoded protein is CASSLAGQRDQPQHF.